This T cell receptor (beta chain) appears in the sequencing data of a study of CD8+ T cells in alopecia areata. In the study overall: Twice daily, treated patients received 5 to 10 mg of oral tofacitinib.

This clone turned up a few times. What it binds is unknown. Study-wide results and limits: There was only one nonresponder, so it was unclear how baseline CD8+ expansion relates to response. Especially in alopecia totalis/universalis, lesional scalp showed greater clonality than normal scalp did.

cDNA reverse transcribed from extracted RNA served as the sequencing template. TCRdb's copy holds only in-frame clones and misses some; the assay was immunoSEQ multiplex PCR. The top ten clones hold approximately 3.3% of a sample with approximately 200,000 clones, about 60% of them seen once. Treatment here: oral pan-JAK inhibitor, 5-10 mg twice daily. Source: CD4+ T cells sorted from blood, taken at week 4, from a patient treated with tofacitinib. The receptor was derived from a human donor with alopecia areata.

The CDR3 sequence is CAWSVGVGGYTF. The CDR3 DNA reads as TGTGCCTGGAGTGTTGGAGTTGGTGGCTACACCTTC. This rearrangement joins TRBV30 to TRBJ1-2; D not resolved. Trimming pared 0 bases from V and 7 bases from J, leaving 9 bases between. Germline CDR1 is GTSNPN and CDR2 is SVGIG (reference sequence). The CDR3 is 12 residues long.